The clone carrying this T cell receptor (beta chain) was observed a few times. These data belong to a study of identical twins. The CDR3 consists of 16 residues. V lost 5 bases, J lost 0 bases, and 6 bases stayed unmatched. CDR1 SNHLY and CDR2 FYNNEI come from the germline V gene. TCRdb fed the 5' RACE reads into MiXCR, producing one record per CDR3 protein. The table lists 250,000 to 300,000 distinct CDR3 sequences, roughly 8.6% of them singletons. This sample was shared with a second study, whose subject was yellow fever vaccine responses in identical twins.

The clonotype was recovered from a woman aged 18 to 35 in good health. The chain carries TRBV2 and TRBJ1-3; TRBD1 agrees at 8 bases. The sequencing input was CD8+ T cells sorted from blood. Here the CDR3 reads CASSPWTGNSGNTIYF. CDR3 coding DNA: TGTGCCAGCAGTCCTTGGACAGGGAACTCTGGAAACACCATATATTTT.